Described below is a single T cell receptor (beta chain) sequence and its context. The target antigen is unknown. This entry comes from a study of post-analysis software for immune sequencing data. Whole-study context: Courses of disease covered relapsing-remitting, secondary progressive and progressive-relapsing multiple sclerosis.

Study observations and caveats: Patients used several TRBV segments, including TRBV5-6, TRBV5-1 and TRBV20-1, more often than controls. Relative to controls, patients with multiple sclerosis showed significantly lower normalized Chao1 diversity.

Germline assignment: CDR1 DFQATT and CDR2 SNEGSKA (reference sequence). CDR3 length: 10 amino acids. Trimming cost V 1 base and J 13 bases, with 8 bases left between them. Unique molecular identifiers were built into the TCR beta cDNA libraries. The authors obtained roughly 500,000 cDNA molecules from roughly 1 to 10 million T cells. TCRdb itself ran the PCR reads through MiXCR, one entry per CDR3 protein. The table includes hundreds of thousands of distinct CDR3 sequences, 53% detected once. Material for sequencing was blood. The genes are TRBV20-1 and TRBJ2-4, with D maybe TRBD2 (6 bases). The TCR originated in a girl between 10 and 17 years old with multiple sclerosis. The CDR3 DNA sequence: TGCAGTGCTAGAGGCCGGGAGCAGTACTTC. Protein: CSARGREQYF.